One and the same sample provided the 24 T cell receptor beta chains below, sequenced in a study of spatial heterogeneity in lung cancer. Time point noted: blood at routine non-recurrence follow-up after resection. TCRdb processed the 5' RACE reads anew with MiXCR; each CDR3 protein has one entry. The sample has around 20,000 distinct CDR3 sequences; 8.5% to 10% are singletons. The sequenced sample was PBMCs, obtained at follow-up. These receptors were collected from a male donor with early-stage non-small cell lung cancer.

This clonotype was detected once. The chain couples TRBV5-4 to TRBJ2-3; TRBD2 is a possible D gene (7 bases). This CDR3 has 15 residues. The germline V gene encodes CDR1 SGHNT and CDR2 YYREEE (reference sequence). Trimming took 2 bases from V and 3 from J, leaving 13 bases between them. CDR3 sequence: CASSLGGERTDTQYF. The CDR3 bases are TGTGCCAGCAGCTTAGGGGGGGAACGGACAGATACGCAGTATTTT.

This clonotype was observed many times. The V call is TRBV29-1, the J call TRBJ2-1; D ambiguous. Germline values: CDR1 SQVTM, CDR2 ANQGSEA. Trimming stripped 1 base from V and 2 bases from J, with 9 bases between. The CDR3 loop spans 14 amino acids. In DNA, the CDR3 is TGCAGCGTTGAAGTGGGAAGCCCCTACAATGAGCAGTTCTTC. It encodes CSVEVGSPYNEQFF.

Many counts were recorded for this clonotype. V usage is TRBV10-3 and J usage is TRBJ1-2; 9 nucleotides agree with TRBD1. CDR1 ENHRY and CDR2 SYGVKD come from the germline V gene. V shed 7 bases, J shed 6 bases, and the junction held 3 bases outside the gene matches. CDR3 length: 12 residues. CDR3 in amino acids: CAITGTGNGYTF. The CDR3 DNA reads TGTGCCATCACTGGGACAGGGAATGGCTACACCTTC.

By proportion, this clonotype is medium-sized. V is TRBV27 and J is TRBJ1-1; D might be TRBD1 (6 bases). The CDR3 has 14 residues. Trimming took off 6 bases at V and 0 bases at J, with 11 bases between the two ends. Germline CDR1 and CDR2: MNHEY and SMNVEV (reference sequence). This CDR3 reads CASRLDRLNTEAFF. In DNA form, the CDR3 reads TGTGCCAGCAGGTTGGACAGATTGAACACTGAAGCTTTCTTT.

This clonotype appeared many times. The V gene is TRBV3-1, the J gene TRBJ2-1; D is undetermined. Deletions cut 0 bases from V and 7 bases from J, with 13 bases between. In germline, CDR1 is LGHDT, CDR2 YNNKEL (reference sequence). This CDR3 comprises 15 residues. The CDR3 protein is CASSQEGLGRNEQFF. In DNA, the CDR3 is TGTGCCAGCAGCCAAGAAGGATTGGGTAGGAATGAGCAGTTCTTC.

This clonotype was counted at least ten times. The chain joins TRBV27 to TRBJ1-2, with D tentatively TRBD1 (5 bases). This CDR3 region has 14 residues. Per the germline V gene, CDR1 is MNHEY and CDR2 is SMNVEV (reference sequence). V was shortened by 6 bases and J by 0 bases, with 11 bases between the two germline ends. DNA of the CDR3: TGTGCCAGCAGCGGGGCTGCTTCTAACTATGGCTACACCTTC. It encodes CASSGAASNYGYTF.

This clonotype is medium-sized (0.01 to 0.1%). The CDR3 bases are TGTGCCAGCAGCGCCCTAGCGGGGGAGGGCACAGATACGCAGTATTTT. Amino acid sequence: CASSALAGEGTDTQYF. The chain employs TRBV7-8 and TRBJ2-3; 10 nucleotides match TRBD2. This CDR3 comprises 16 residues. V shed 5 bases and J 1 base; nucleotides not matched to a gene: 6. CDR1 and CDR2 (germline): SGHVS, FQNEAQ.

The chain employs TRBV15 and TRBJ2-3, with unresolved D. The CDR3 has 13 amino acids. Looked up from germline, CDR1 is LNHNV and CDR2 is YYDKDF (reference sequence). V dropped 2 bases and J dropped 6 bases, with 9 bases sitting between them. The CDR3 DNA reads TGTGCCACCAGCAGAATGAATACGGATACGCAGTATTTT. Its translation is CATSRMNTDTQYF. The full variable domain, rest sourced from reference TRBV15 and TRBJ2-3, is DAMVIQNPRYQVTQFGKPVTLSCSQTLNHNVMYWYQQKSSQAPKLLFHYYDKDFNNEADTPDNFQSRRPNTSFCFLDIRSPGLGDTAMYLCATSRMNTDTQYFGPGTRLTVL.

This clonotype was counted many times. The CDR3 DNA reads TGTGCCAGCAATTCCCGGGACATCAACACCGGGGAGCTGTTTTTT. Translation gives CASNSRDINTGELFF. The chain links TRBV6-5 to TRBJ2-2, with D possibly being TRBD1 (6 bases). Per germline, CDR1 MNHEY and CDR2 SVGAGI. Deletions cut 7 bases from V and 2 bases from J, with 14 bases between. The CDR3 loop spans 15 amino acids.

This clonotype has a count of ten or more. The chain couples TRBV4-3 to TRBJ2-7, with D possibly TRBD1 on 6 matching bases. CDR3 length equals 15 residues. V was clipped by 0 bases and J by 3 bases, with 12 bases between them. Germline V gene data show CDR1 as LGHNA and CDR2 as YSLEER. The CDR3 loop reads CASSQDRGRHYEQYF. The CDR3 DNA follows: TGCGCCAGCAGCCAAGACAGGGGTAGACACTACGAGCAGTACTTC.

This clonotype was counted many times. This sequence joins TRBV28 and TRBJ2-7; D remains ambiguous. Germline CDR1 MDHEN, CDR2 SYDVKM. The CDR3 has 15 residues. With 3 bases removed from V and 4 bases from J, the gap between germline ends came to 16 bases. The CDR3 loop is CASSLDRAPQYEQYF. The DNA for the CDR3 is TGTGCCAGCAGTTTGGACCGGGCCCCTCAGTACGAGCAGTACTTC.

In this sample, this clonotype turned up a few times. The chain carries TRBV6-6 and TRBJ1-5; D unclear. Trimming took 8 bases from V and 0 from J, leaving 11 bases between them. Germline loops: CDR1 MNHNY, CDR2 SVGAGI (reference sequence). The CDR3 has 14 residues. Here the CDR3 reads CASAEQPSNQPQHF. Written as DNA, the CDR3 is TGTGCCAGCGCTGAGCAGCCTAGCAATCAGCCCCAGCATTTT.

This clonotype has at least ten counts. The chain has TRBV5-6 and TRBJ2-3, with D possibly matching TRBD2 (6 bases). Germline V lookup: CDR1 SGHDT, CDR2 YYEEEE. Trimming took 6 bases from V and 0 from J, leaving 20 bases between them. The CDR3 is 17 residues long. CDR3 sequence: CASKLGPSETSTDTQYF. As DNA, the CDR3 is TGTGCCAGCAAACTAGGTCCTAGCGAGACTAGCACAGATACGCAGTATTTT.

This clonotype was seen repeatedly, ten times or more. The chain carries TRBV6-5 and TRBJ1-2; weak D call: TRBD1 (6 bases). Germline V gives CDR1 MNHEY, CDR2 SVGAGI. The CDR3 is 14 amino acids. The V end lost 3 bases, the J end lost 8 bases, and 16 bases lay between the germline ends. The CDR3 coding sequence is TGTGCCAGCAGTTATAGAGTGGGGGCGGAAGGCTACACCTTC. This translates into CASSYRVGAEGYTF.

This clonotype was detected ten times or more. J is TRBJ2-5 and V is TRBV10-3; TRBD2 is a possible D gene (5 bases). The CDR3 consists of 13 residues. CDR1 ENHRY and CDR2 SYGVKD come from the germline V gene. Trimming took 9 bases from V and 5 from J, leaving 16 bases between them. The CDR3 DNA reads as TGTGCCATTATGAGGGATAGGCGGGAGACCCAGTACTTC. It encodes CAIMRDRRETQYF.

This clonotype was seen repeatedly, ten times or more. CDR3: CASSLDRGGNEQFF. The DNA of the CDR3 is TGTGCCAGCAGTTTGGACAGGGGAGGCAATGAGCAGTTCTTC. This chain links TRBV27 with TRBJ2-1; TRBD1 matches at 9 bases. Germline V lookup: CDR1 MNHEY, CDR2 SMNVEV (reference sequence). The CDR3 contains 14 residues. With 3 bases clipped from V and 6 bases from J, the junction kept 3 bases outside the gene matches.

In its sample, this clonotype was seen many times. The genes are TRBV28 and TRBJ2-7; 7 bases match TRBD1. Germline trimming cut 5 bases from V and 5 bases from J; bases unmatched to any gene: 12. The CDR3 has 15 amino acids. Looked up from germline, CDR1 is MDHEN and CDR2 is SYDVKM. The CDR3 protein is CASSNQQGPRDEQYF. The CDR3 region has the DNA TGTGCCAGCAGTAATCAACAGGGGCCCCGGGACGAGCAGTACTTC. Full variable domain (outside the CDR3, taken from reference TRBV28 and TRBJ2-7): DVKVTQSSRYLVKRTGEKVFLECVQDMDHENMFWYRQDPGLGLRLIYFSYDVKMKEKGDIPEGYSVSREKKERFSLILESASTNQTSMYLCASSNQQGPRDEQYFGPGTRLTVT.

With respect to this clonotype: Being one base from a much bigger clone, this may be a read error. V is TRBV29-1 and J is TRBJ2-1; D unresolved. The germline CDR1 and CDR2 sequences are SQVTM and ANQGSEA. This CDR3 comprises 14 residues. The V end lost 1 base, the J end lost 2 bases, and 9 bases lay between the germline ends. The CDR3 here is CSVEVRSPYNEQFF. In DNA form, the CDR3 reads TGCAGCGTTGAAGTGAGAAGCCCCTACAATGAGCAGTTCTTC.

The chain combines TRBV29-1 with TRBJ2-7, with D perhaps TRBD1 or TRBD2 (6 bases each). The V end lost 6 bases, the J end lost 4 bases, and 19 bases lay between the germline ends. CDR3 length equals 14 residues. The V gene's germline CDR1 is SQVTM and CDR2 ANQGSEA. The CDR3 protein is CSVTVGGKSYEQYF. For the CDR3, the DNA is TGCAGCGTGACAGTAGGGGGGAAGTCTTACGAGCAGTACTTC.

This clonotype was seen at least ten times. The gene calls are TRBV19 and TRBJ1-5; D uncertain. In germline, CDR1 is LNHDA, CDR2 SQIVND (reference sequence). The V end lost 9 bases, the J end lost 1 base, and 7 bases lay between the germline ends. This CDR3 has 12 amino acids. CDR3 DNA sequence: TGTGCCAGCGGGGTGAGCAATCAGCCCCAGCATTTT. The encoded protein is CASGVSNQPQHF. Based on the CDR3 plus reference TRBV19 and TRBJ1-5, the full variable domain is DGGITQSPKYLFRKEGQNVTLSCEQNLNHDAMYWYRQDPGQGLRLIYYSQIVNDFQKGDIAEGYSVSREKKESFPLTVTSAQKNPTAFYLCASGVSNQPQHFGDGTRLSIL.

This clonotype was seen ten or more times. The chain uses TRBV6-5 and TRBJ1-4; possibly TRBD1 for D (6 bases). Germline V gene data show CDR1 as MNHEY and CDR2 as SVGAGI. The CDR3 loop spans 17 amino acids. V was pared by 5 bases and J by 3 bases, with 19 bases between. This CDR3 reads CASSQLLGRTANEKLFF. DNA for the CDR3: TGTGCCAGCAGTCAACTTCTGGGCCGGACAGCTAATGAAAAACTGTTTTTT.

This clonotype was observed at least ten times. The chain has TRBV7-8 and TRBJ2-2; a weak D match, TRBD1 (6 bases). Germline CDR1 SGHVS, CDR2 FQNEAQ. Trimming removed 5 bases at V and 1 base at J, with 8 bases between. The CDR3 runs to 14 residues. The CDR3 protein is CASSRTENTGELFF. CDR3 coding DNA: TGTGCCAGCAGCAGGACAGAGAACACCGGGGAGCTGTTTTTT.

This clonotype is medium-sized (0.01 to 0.1%) by share. V and J are TRBV7-2 and TRBJ2-7, with 9 bases matching TRBD1. The CDR3 covers 15 residues. Germline loops: CDR1 SGHTA, CDR2 FQGNSA. Trimming cost V 1 base and J 5 bases; bases outside gene matches: 6. CDR3 nucleotides: TGTGCCAGCAGCTTAGAGGGACAGGGTAAGGACGAGCAGTACTTC. It encodes CASSLEGQGKDEQYF.

This clonotype has ten or more counts. This chain joins TRBV7-2 and TRBJ2-1; D might be TRBD2 (6 bases). The V end was cut by 8 bases, the J end by 1 base, with 24 bases between. There are 18 residues in the CDR3. Germline V gives CDR1 SGHTA, CDR2 FQGNSA. CDR3 nucleotide sequence: TGTGCCAGCTCCCGAATAGCGGCCCTTATGAGGTCCTACAATGAGCAGTTCTTC. Translation: CASSRIAALMRSYNEQFF. The variable domain in full, completed from reference TRBV7-2 and TRBJ2-1, reads GAGVSQSPSNKVTEKGKDVELRCDPISGHTALYWYRQSLGQGLEFLIYFQGNSAPDKSGLPSDRFSAERTGGSVSTLTIQRTQQEDSAVYLCASSRIAALMRSYNEQFFGPGTRLTVL.